This T cell receptor beta chain was identified during a study of CD8 T cells in Susac syndrome. Per germline, CDR1 DFQATT and CDR2 SNEGSKA (reference sequence). J lost 2 bases, V lost 2 bases, and 3 bases had no gene match. The length of the CDR3 is 13 residues. Random hexamers served to reverse transcribe about 0.45 to 1 ug RNA. TCRdb re-analysed the immunoSEQ multiplex PCR reads in MiXCR, keeping a single row per CDR3 protein. The repertoire consists of around 200,000 distinct CDR3 sequences, with just under 95% occurring once and the leading ten covering around 0.094%. Regarding the study as a whole: An acknowledgment was made by the study that its TCR sequencing and HLA analysis involved relatively few individuals. The CD4+ T cell repertoires, which came from Susac syndrome patients, showed no sign of clonal expansion.

Notes on this clonotype: Antigen specificity is unknown.

The sequence derives from a human donor with Susac syndrome. Sequencing was performed on CD4+ T cells from PBMCs. This sequence joins TRBV20-1 and TRBJ2-7; 7 positions agree with TRBD2. The CDR3 nucleotides read TGCAGTGCTAGATCCGCGGGAGCCTACGAGCAGTACTTC. It specifies CSARSAGAYEQYF.